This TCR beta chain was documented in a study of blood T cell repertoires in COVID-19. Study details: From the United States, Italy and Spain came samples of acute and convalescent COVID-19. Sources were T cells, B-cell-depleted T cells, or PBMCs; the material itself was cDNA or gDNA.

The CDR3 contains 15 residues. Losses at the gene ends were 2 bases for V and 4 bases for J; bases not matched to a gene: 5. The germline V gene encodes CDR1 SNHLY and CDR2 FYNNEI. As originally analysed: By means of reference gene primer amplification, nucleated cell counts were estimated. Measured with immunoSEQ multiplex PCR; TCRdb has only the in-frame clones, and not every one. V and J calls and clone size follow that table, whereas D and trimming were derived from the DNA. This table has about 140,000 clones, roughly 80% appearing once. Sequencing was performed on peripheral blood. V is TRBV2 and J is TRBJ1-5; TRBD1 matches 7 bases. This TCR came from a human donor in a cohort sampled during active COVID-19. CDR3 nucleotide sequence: TGTGCCAGCAGTGAATATCGGGACAGAAATCAGCCCCAGCATTTT. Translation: CASSEYRDRNQPQHF.